This TCR beta chain was found in a study of T cells after yellow fever vaccination. Study-level results: Overlap between CD4 and CD8 compartments was detected for a small share of clonotypes.

TCRdb independently ran MiXCR on the 5' RACE reads; one entry per CDR3 protein. The profile covers just over 250,000 distinct CDR3 sequences, with 5.2% appearing a single time and less than 3.5% taken by the ten largest. There are many counts of this clonotype. Its antigen is not identified. The source is a man between 18 and 35 years old who received the YFV17D yellow fever vaccine. Sequences were derived from CD4+ T cells sorted from PBMCs, sampled on the day of the yellow fever booster vaccination.

CDR3 loop: CSVRPTGLGNEQFF. The CDR3 DNA follows: TGCAGCGTTCGTCCAACAGGGCTCGGCAATGAGCAGTTCTTC. The J gene is TRBJ2-1, the V gene TRBV29-1, with D perhaps TRBD1 (6 bases). From germline, CDR1 is SQVTM and CDR2 ANQGSEA. Between the trimmed V and J ends, which lost 5 bases and 6 bases, there was a span of 17 bases. The CDR3 loop spans 14 amino acids.